This record concerns one T cell receptor beta chain sequence. The antigen remains undetermined. The CDR3 spans 16 residues. Germline CDR1 SGHVS, CDR2 FQNEAQ. Unmatched junction bases numbered 7, after V lost 0 bases and J lost 5 bases. The sample is drawn from a study of high-grade serous ovarian cancer treatment subgroups. Tumor tissue was taken before any definitive surgery or chemotherapy was given. TCRdb keeps only in-frame clones here, not all; method: immunoSEQ multiplex PCR. Found here are about 15,000 clones, less than 90% of them singletons; the top ten hold around 6.8%. Study results and limitations: Bulk tumor TCR sequencing gave no spatial information. Repertoire analysis covered CDR3 alone, not CDR1 or CDR2.

What was sequenced was tumor tissue. The receptor comes from a human donor with high-grade serous ovarian cancer. The rearrangement links TRBV7-8 to TRBJ2-5; 9 bases map to TRBD2. CDR3 region: CASSLAASGARETQYF. The CDR3 DNA reads TGTGCCAGCAGCTTAGCGGCTAGCGGGGCGCGGGAGACCCAGTACTTC.